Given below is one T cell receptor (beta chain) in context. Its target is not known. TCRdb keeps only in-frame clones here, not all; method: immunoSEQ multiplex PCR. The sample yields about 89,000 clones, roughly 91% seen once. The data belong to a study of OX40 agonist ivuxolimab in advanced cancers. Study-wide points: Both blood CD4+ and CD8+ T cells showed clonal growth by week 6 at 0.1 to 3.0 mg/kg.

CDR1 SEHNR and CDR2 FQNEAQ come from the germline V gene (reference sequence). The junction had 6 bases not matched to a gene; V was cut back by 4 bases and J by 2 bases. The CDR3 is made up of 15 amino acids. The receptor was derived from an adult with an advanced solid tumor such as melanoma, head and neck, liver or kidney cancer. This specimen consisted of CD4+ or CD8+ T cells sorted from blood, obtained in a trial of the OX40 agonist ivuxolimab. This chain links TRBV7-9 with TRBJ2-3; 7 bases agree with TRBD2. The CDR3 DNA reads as TGTGCCAGCAGCTCCCTAGCGGTTGTCACAGATACGCAGTATTTT. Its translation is CASSSLAVVTDTQYF.